These T cell receptor beta chains were read from a single sample in a study of cytomegalovirus exposure and HLA in healthy donors. Using immunoSEQ multiplex PCR, the repertoire was profiled, and TCRdb retains in-frame clones only, with some absent. The sample gives some 90,000 clones, about 70% of which show up once; 3% is in the top ten. The sample consisted of PBMCs. The receptors derive from a female donor in good health and CMV-seropositive. Each CDR3 is given with its conserved first and last residue. The order of the fields is J gene, clone size, D gene, V gene, CDR3 protein, CDR3 DNA. D genes are given only for firm matches. Not every row has a clone size; where given, it reads once, few, many or a size class.

j_call: TRBJ1-1
clone_size: -
d_call: -
v_call: TRBV5-1
cdr3_aa: CASSVSGESTEAFF
cdr3_nt: TGCGCCAGCAGCGTCTCAGGGGAGAGCACTGAAGCTTTCTTT

j_call: TRBJ1-2
clone_size: -
d_call: TRBD1
v_call: TRBV16
cdr3_aa: CASSQSSRTGGFYGYTF
cdr3_nt: TGTGCCAGCAGCCAATCATCTAGGACAGGGGGTTTCTATGGCTACACCTTC

j_call: TRBJ1-1
clone_size: -
d_call: -
v_call: TRBV29-1
cdr3_aa: CSVRVTGTPNTEAFF
cdr3_nt: TGCAGCGTTAGGGTGACCGGGACACCGAACACTGAAGCTTTCTTT

j_call: TRBJ2-7
clone_size: few
d_call: -
v_call: TRBV6-1
cdr3_aa: CASREGGDYEQYF
cdr3_nt: TGTGCCAGCAGGGAGGGTGGAGACTACGAGCAGTACTTC

j_call: TRBJ2-5
clone_size: -
d_call: -
v_call: TRBV4-1
cdr3_aa: CASSQDLVSSADQETQYF
cdr3_nt: TGCGCCAGCAGCCAAGATCTCGTCTCCTCGGCGGACCAAGAGACCCAGTACTTC

j_call: TRBJ2-5
clone_size: -
d_call: TRBD2
v_call: TRBV9
cdr3_aa: CASSPSGTSGQETQYF
cdr3_nt: TGTGCCAGCAGCCCCTCCGGGACTAGCGGCCAAGAGACCCAGTACTTC

j_call: TRBJ1-2
clone_size: -
d_call: -
v_call: TRBV28
cdr3_aa: CASSPLNYGYTF
cdr3_nt: TGTGCCAGCAGTCCTCTTAACTATGGCTACACCTTC

j_call: TRBJ1-1
clone_size: once
d_call: -
v_call: TRBV7-9
cdr3_aa: CASSLAWRLNTEAFF
cdr3_nt: TGTGCCAGCAGCTTAGCCTGGAGGTTGAACACTGAAGCTTTCTTT

j_call: TRBJ2-5
clone_size: -
d_call: -
v_call: TRBV4-1
cdr3_aa: CASSPEGSGETQYF
cdr3_nt: TGCGCCAGCAGCCCGGAGGGGAGTGGGGAGACCCAGTACTTC

j_call: TRBJ1-2
clone_size: few
d_call: TRBD1
v_call: TRBV5-8
cdr3_aa: CASSDRTGRPSRYGYTF
cdr3_nt: TGTGCCAGCAGCGATCGGACAGGGCGTCCCTCGAGGTATGGCTACACCTTC

j_call: TRBJ1-1
clone_size: once
d_call: TRBD1
v_call: TRBV7-2
cdr3_aa: CASSLGQGRTEAFF
cdr3_nt: TGTGCCAGCAGCTTAGGACAGGGGAGGACTGAAGCTTTCTTT

j_call: TRBJ1-2
clone_size: -
d_call: -
v_call: TRBV6-5
cdr3_aa: CASSYNVGVNYGYTF
cdr3_nt: TGTGCCAGCAGTTACAACGTAGGGGTTAACTATGGCTACACCTTC

j_call: TRBJ2-3
clone_size: -
d_call: TRBD2
v_call: TRBV29-1
cdr3_aa: CSVEDWSLAGGTDTQYF
cdr3_nt: TGCAGCGTTGAAGATTGGAGCCTAGCGGGGGGCACAGATACGCAGTATTTT

j_call: TRBJ1-5
clone_size: -
d_call: -
v_call: TRBV7-9
cdr3_aa: CASSLGSTGALNQPQHF
cdr3_nt: TGTGCCAGCAGCTTAGGTTCTACGGGTGCCCTAAATCAGCCCCAGCATTTT

j_call: TRBJ1-5
clone_size: -
d_call: -
v_call: TRBV2
cdr3_aa: CASSYTVNQPQHF
cdr3_nt: TGTGCCAGCAGTTACACAGTGAATCAGCCCCAGCATTTT

j_call: TRBJ1-1
clone_size: -
d_call: -
v_call: TRBV29-1
cdr3_aa: CSVSMNTEAFF
cdr3_nt: TGCAGCGTGTCAATGAACACTGAAGCTTTCTTT

j_call: TRBJ1-4
clone_size: once
d_call: -
v_call: TRBV4-2
cdr3_aa: CASSQASGTNEKLFF
cdr3_nt: TGTGCCAGCAGCCAAGCTTCGGGGACTAATGAAAAACTGTTTTTT

j_call: TRBJ1-4
clone_size: -
d_call: TRBD1
v_call: TRBV5-1
cdr3_aa: CASSLAGGQGLEKLFF
cdr3_nt: TGCGCCAGCAGCTTGGCCGGCGGACAGGGGTTGGAAAAACTGTTTTTT

j_call: TRBJ1-1
clone_size: -
d_call: -
v_call: TRBV7-2
cdr3_aa: CASSLFPLNTEAFF
cdr3_nt: TGTGCCAGCAGCTTATTTCCCTTGAACACTGAAGCTTTCTTT

j_call: TRBJ1-5
clone_size: -
d_call: TRBD1
v_call: TRBV4-1
cdr3_aa: CASSPRTGATNQPQHF
cdr3_nt: TGCGCCAGCAGCCCCCGGACAGGGGCGACCAATCAGCCCCAGCATTTT

j_call: TRBJ2-7
clone_size: -
d_call: -
v_call: TRBV7-9
cdr3_aa: CASSFRGRNSYEQYF
cdr3_nt: TGTGCCAGCAGCTTCAGGGGCCGAAACTCCTACGAGCAGTACTTC

j_call: TRBJ2-7
clone_size: -
d_call: TRBD1
v_call: TRBV15
cdr3_aa: CATSFSDRVGEQYF
cdr3_nt: TGTGCCACCAGCTTTTCGGACAGGGTGGGTGAGCAGTACTTC

j_call: TRBJ1-1
clone_size: few
d_call: -
v_call: TRBV5-1
cdr3_aa: CASSTGQISMNTEAFF
cdr3_nt: TGCGCCAGCAGCACCGGACAGATTTCTATGAACACTGAAGCTTTCTTT

j_call: TRBJ1-1
clone_size: -
d_call: -
v_call: TRBV4-1
cdr3_aa: CASSQDRQNTEAFF
cdr3_nt: TGCGCCAGCAGCCAAGATAGACAGAACACTGAAGCTTTCTTT

j_call: TRBJ1-3
clone_size: -
d_call: TRBD1
v_call: TRBV28
cdr3_aa: CASRNDRAPGNTIYF
cdr3_nt: TGTGCCAGCAGGAACGACAGGGCGCCTGGAAACACCATATATTTT

j_call: TRBJ2-7
clone_size: -
d_call: -
v_call: TRBV29-1
cdr3_aa: CSACLHDRSYDEQYF
cdr3_nt: TGCAGCGCTTGCTTACACGACAGAAGTTACGACGAGCAGTACTTC

j_call: TRBJ1-2
clone_size: -
d_call: TRBD1
v_call: TRBV30
cdr3_aa: CAGGTGPGYTF
cdr3_nt: TGTGCCGGAGGGACAGGGCCTGGCTACACCTTC

j_call: TRBJ2-2
clone_size: few
d_call: -
v_call: TRBV14
cdr3_aa: CASSQDYGTGELFF
cdr3_nt: TGTGCCAGCAGCCAAGACTACGGGACCGGGGAGCTGTTTTTT

j_call: TRBJ2-1
clone_size: -
d_call: -
v_call: TRBV30
cdr3_aa: CAWMLWGRDYNEQFF
cdr3_nt: TGTGCCTGGATGTTGTGGGGCAGGGACTACAATGAGCAGTTCTTC

j_call: TRBJ1-5
clone_size: few
d_call: -
v_call: TRBV6-4
cdr3_aa: CASSEEGVNQPQHF
cdr3_nt: TGTGCCAGCAGTGAGGAAGGGGTGAATCAGCCCCAGCATTTT

j_call: TRBJ2-7
clone_size: -
d_call: -
v_call: TRBV23-1
cdr3_aa: CASSLPTGSTYEQYF
cdr3_nt: TGCGCCAGCAGTCTCCCGACAGGATCTACCTACGAGCAGTACTTC

j_call: TRBJ2-7
clone_size: -
d_call: TRBD2
v_call: TRBV2
cdr3_aa: CAGLPGTSSGAYEQYF
cdr3_nt: TGTGCCGGTCTTCCCGGGACTAGCTCCGGGGCCTACGAGCAGTACTTC

j_call: TRBJ2-3
clone_size: -
d_call: -
v_call: TRBV2
cdr3_aa: CASSEFPGLRSSTDTQYF
cdr3_nt: TGTGCCAGCAGTGAATTTCCGGGACTTCGATCTAGCACAGATACGCAGTATTTT

j_call: TRBJ2-1
clone_size: -
d_call: TRBD2
v_call: TRBV29-1
cdr3_aa: CSGTRGYNEQFF
cdr3_nt: TGCAGCGGGACTAGGGGTTACAATGAGCAGTTCTTC

j_call: TRBJ2-5
clone_size: -
d_call: TRBD2
v_call: TRBV9
cdr3_aa: CASSVDPRGETQYF
cdr3_nt: TGTGCCAGCAGCGTAGATCCGCGGGGGGAGACCCAGTACTTC

j_call: TRBJ1-2
clone_size: -
d_call: -
v_call: TRBV19
cdr3_aa: CASSLDSMNYGYTF
cdr3_nt: TGTGCCAGTAGTCTGGACAGCATGAACTATGGCTACACCTTC

j_call: TRBJ2-2
clone_size: -
d_call: -
v_call: TRBV30
cdr3_aa: CAWSVLGSSGELFF
cdr3_nt: TGTGCCTGGAGTGTACTGGGCAGCTCCGGGGAGCTGTTTTTT

j_call: TRBJ1-1
clone_size: once
d_call: TRBD1
v_call: TRBV29-1
cdr3_aa: CSVHRGAEAFF
cdr3_nt: TGCAGCGTGCACAGGGGCGCTGAAGCTTTCTTT

j_call: TRBJ1-1
clone_size: -
d_call: -
v_call: TRBV5-1
cdr3_aa: CASSLAPILRSTNTEAFF
cdr3_nt: TGCGCCAGCAGCTTGGCCCCAATCCTCAGGTCCACTAACACTGAAGCTTTCTTT

j_call: TRBJ1-4
clone_size: few
d_call: TRBD1
v_call: TRBV5-1
cdr3_aa: CASSATGGITNEKLFF
cdr3_nt: TGCGCCAGCAGCGCGACAGGGGGCATAACTAATGAAAAACTGTTTTTT

j_call: TRBJ2-3
clone_size: -
d_call: TRBD2
v_call: TRBV7-2
cdr3_aa: CASTRTTSGADTQYF
cdr3_nt: TGTGCCAGCACACGAACGACTAGCGGGGCTGATACGCAGTATTTT

j_call: TRBJ2-3
clone_size: once
d_call: -
v_call: TRBV5-8
cdr3_aa: CASSLEGRQRPTDTQYF
cdr3_nt: TGTGCCAGCAGCTTGGAGGGGCGGCAGCGCCCCACAGATACGCAGTATTTT

j_call: TRBJ1-2
clone_size: -
d_call: -
v_call: TRBV4-1
cdr3_aa: CASGFLWQVSRHGYTF
cdr3_nt: TGCGCCAGCGGCTTCCTCTGGCAGGTGTCACGGCATGGCTACACCTTC

j_call: TRBJ2-5
clone_size: -
d_call: TRBD2
v_call: TRBV2
cdr3_aa: CASRYTGTSGWQETQYF
cdr3_nt: TGTGCCAGCAGGTATACCGGGACTAGCGGTTGGCAAGAGACCCAGTACTTC